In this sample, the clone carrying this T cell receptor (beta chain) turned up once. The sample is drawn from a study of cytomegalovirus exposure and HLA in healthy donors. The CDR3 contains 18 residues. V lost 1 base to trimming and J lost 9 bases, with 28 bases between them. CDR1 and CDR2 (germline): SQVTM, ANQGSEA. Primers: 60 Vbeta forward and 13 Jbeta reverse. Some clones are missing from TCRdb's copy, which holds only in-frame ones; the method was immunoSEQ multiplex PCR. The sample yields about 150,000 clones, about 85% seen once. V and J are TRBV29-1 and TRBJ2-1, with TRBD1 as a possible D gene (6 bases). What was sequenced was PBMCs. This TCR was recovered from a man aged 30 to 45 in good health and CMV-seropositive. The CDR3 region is CSVEAVAFGQSRFGEQFF. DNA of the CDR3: TGCAGCGTTGAAGCCGTGGCATTCGGACAGTCCCGGTTCGGTGAGCAGTTCTTC.